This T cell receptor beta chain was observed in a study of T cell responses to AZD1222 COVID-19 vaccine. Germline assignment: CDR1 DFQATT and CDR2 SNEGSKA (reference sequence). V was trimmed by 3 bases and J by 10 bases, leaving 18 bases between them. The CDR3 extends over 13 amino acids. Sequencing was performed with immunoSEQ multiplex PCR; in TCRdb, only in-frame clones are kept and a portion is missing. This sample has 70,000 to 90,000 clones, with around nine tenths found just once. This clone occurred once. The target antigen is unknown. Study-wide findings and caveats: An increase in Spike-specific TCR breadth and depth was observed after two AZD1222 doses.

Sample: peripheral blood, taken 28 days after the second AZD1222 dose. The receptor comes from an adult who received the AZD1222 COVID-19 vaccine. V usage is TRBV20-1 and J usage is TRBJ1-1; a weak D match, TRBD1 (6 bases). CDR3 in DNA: TGCAGTGCTAGTCAGGGGATCCTCACAGGAGCTTTCTTT. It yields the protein CSASQGILTGAFF.